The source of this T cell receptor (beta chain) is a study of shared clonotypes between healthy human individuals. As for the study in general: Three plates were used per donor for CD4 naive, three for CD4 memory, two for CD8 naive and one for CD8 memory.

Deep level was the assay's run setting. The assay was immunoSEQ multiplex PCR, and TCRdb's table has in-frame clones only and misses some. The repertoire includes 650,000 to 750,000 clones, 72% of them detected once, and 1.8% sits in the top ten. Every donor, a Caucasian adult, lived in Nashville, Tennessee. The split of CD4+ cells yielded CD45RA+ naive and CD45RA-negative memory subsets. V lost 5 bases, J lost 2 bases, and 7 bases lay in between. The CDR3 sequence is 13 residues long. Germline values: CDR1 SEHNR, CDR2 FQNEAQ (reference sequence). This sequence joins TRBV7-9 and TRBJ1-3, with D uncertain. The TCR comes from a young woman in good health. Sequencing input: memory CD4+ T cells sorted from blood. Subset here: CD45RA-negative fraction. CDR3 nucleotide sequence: TGTGCCAGCAGCGGGGTAACTGGAAACACCATATATTTT. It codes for CASSGVTGNTIYF. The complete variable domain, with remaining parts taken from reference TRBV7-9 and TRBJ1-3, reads DTGVSQNPRHKITKRGQNVTFRCDPISEHNRLYWYRQTLGQGPEFLTYFQNEAQLEKSRLLSDRFSAERPKGSFSTLEIQRTEQGDSAMYLCASSGVTGNTIYFGEGSWLTVV.